Listed below are T cell receptor beta chains from one sample, sequenced in a study of type 1 regulatory T cells. Antigen specificity for these receptors is unknown. TCRdb re-called the reads through MiXCR, storing one row per CDR3 protein. This table has around 5,000 distinct CDR3 sequences, 26% appearing once. Sequencing was carried out using cultured type 1 regulatory T (Tr1) cells, either the whole culture or a sorted fraction (not recorded which). The receptors originated from a human donor in good health. Each CDR3 is given with its conserved first and last residue. The order of the fields is D gene, V gene, clone size, J gene, CDR3 DNA, CDR3 protein. A D gene is named only where the DNA matches it firmly. Only part of the rows carry a size: once, few, many, or a class if the clone is expanded.

D: -
V: TRBV21-1
size: -
J: TRBJ2-1
DNA: TGTGCCAGCAGCAAGGGGACAGGGGGAGGGAATGAGCAGTTCTTC
CDR3: CASSKGTGGGNEQFF

D: TRBD2
V: TRBV18
size: many
J: TRBJ2-3
DNA: TGTGCCAGCTCACCACTGGGAGGGCTAAGGGACACAGATACGCAGTATTTT
CDR3: CASSPLGGLRDTDTQYF

D: -
V: TRBV29-1
size: -
J: TRBJ1-2
DNA: TGCAGCGTTGATAACAGGGTAAACTATGGCTACACCTTC
CDR3: CSVDNRVNYGYTF

D: TRBD1
V: TRBV30
size: -
J: TRBJ1-1
DNA: TGTGCCGCCAACAGGGGGTCAGAAGCTTTCTTT
CDR3: CAANRGSEAFF

D: TRBD1
V: TRBV2
size: -
J: TRBJ2-2
DNA: TGTGCCAGCAACGGACAGGGAAACACCGGGGAGCTGTTTTTT
CDR3: CASNGQGNTGELFF

D: -
V: TRBV5-5
size: -
J: TRBJ2-7
DNA: TGTGCCAGCAGCCTGGGCGTTTACGAGCAGTACTTC
CDR3: CASSLGVYEQYF

D: TRBD2
V: TRBV7-8
size: medium-sized
J: TRBJ2-5
DNA: TGTGCCAGCAGCAGTAGCGGCGGGGGGGTCCCCCGGGGGACCCAGTACTTC
CDR3: CASSSSGGGVPRGTQYF

D: -
V: TRBV3-1
size: -
J: TRBJ1-3
DNA: TGTGCCAGCAGCAGACGGGGGACCTCTGGAAACACCATATATTTT
CDR3: CASSRRGTSGNTIYF

D: TRBD2
V: TRBV11-2
size: few
J: TRBJ2-3
DNA: TGTGCCAGCAGCTTTCTAGCGGGGGGGACAGATACGCAGTATTTT
CDR3: CASSFLAGGTDTQYF

D: -
V: TRBV12-3/TRBV12-4
size: few
J: TRBJ1-1
DNA: TGTGTCAGCAGTTCGAGAGCTGAAGCTTTCTTT
CDR3: CVSSSRAEAFF

D: -
V: TRBV10-3
size: many
J: TRBJ2-2
DNA: TGTGCCTACACCACTAGGTTAGACCGGGGAGAGCTGTTTTTT
CDR3: CAYTTRLDRGELFF

D: -
V: TRBV18
size: many
J: TRBJ1-1
DNA: TGTGCCAGCTCACCCCGGACAAAAGCGGACACTGAAGCTTTCTTT
CDR3: CASSPRTKADTEAFF

D: -
V: TRBV10-2
size: many
J: TRBJ1-5
DNA: TGCGCCAGCCCGAACGGACCGTTGCTCCCTTATAGCAATCAGCCCCAGCATTTT
CDR3: CASPNGPLLPYSNQPQHF

D: -
V: TRBV2
size: -
J: TRBJ1-1
DNA: TGTGCCAGCAGTGAAGTTACTCTGAGTGAAGCTTTCTTT
CDR3: CASSEVTLSEAFF

D: -
V: TRBV20-1
size: many
J: TRBJ2-3
DNA: TGCAGTGCTCCTACTAGACATACGCAGTATTTT
CDR3: CSAPTRHTQYF

D: TRBD2
V: TRBV30
size: few
J: TRBJ2-1
DNA: TGTGCCTGGACCCAGCGGGGGTTGCTCTACAATGAGCAGTTCTTC
CDR3: CAWTQRGLLYNEQFF

D: TRBD1
V: TRBV7-9
size: -
J: TRBJ1-4
DNA: TGTGCCAGCAGCTTAGGAGGGGGCATAGCTAATGAAAAACTGTTTTTT
CDR3: CASSLGGGIANEKLFF

D: -
V: TRBV7-9
size: few
J: TRBJ1-1
DNA: TGTGCCAGCAGGCCCGTTGGTGGTGGAAACACTGAAGCTTTCTTT
CDR3: CASRPVGGGNTEAFF

D: -
V: TRBV12-3/TRBV12-4
size: medium-sized
J: TRBJ2-2
DNA: TGTGCCAGCACCTTGGGGGGAGCCGGGGAGCTGTTTTTT
CDR3: CASTLGGAGELFF

D: -
V: TRBV12-3/TRBV12-4
size: medium-sized
J: TRBJ1-2
DNA: TGTGCCAGCAGTTTAAGGCAGGGGCTTGGCTATGGCTACACCTTC
CDR3: CASSLRQGLGYGYTF

D: -
V: TRBV12-3/TRBV12-4
size: many
J: TRBJ1-1
DNA: TGTGCCAGCAGTTTAGGGGCAGGCACTGAAGCTTTCTTT
CDR3: CASSLGAGTEAFF

D: -
V: TRBV9
size: few
J: TRBJ2-3
DNA: TGTGCCAGCAGCGTAGGCACAGGAGCCGCAGATACGCAGTATTTT
CDR3: CASSVGTGAADTQYF

D: TRBD2
V: TRBV7-9
size: medium-sized
J: TRBJ2-1
DNA: TGTGCCAGCAGCCCTCCGGGACTAGCGGGCAATGAGCAGTTCTTC
CDR3: CASSPPGLAGNEQFF

D: -
V: TRBV4-1
size: -
J: TRBJ1-1
DNA: TGCGCCAGCAGCCAAGGACTGATGAACGCCGAAGCTTTCTTT
CDR3: CASSQGLMNAEAFF

D: -
V: TRBV11-2
size: -
J: TRBJ2-7
DNA: TGTGCCAGCAGCTTAGCAGTCAGGCCCTACGAGCAGTACTTC
CDR3: CASSLAVRPYEQYF

D: TRBD1
V: TRBV6-6
size: -
J: TRBJ1-2
DNA: TGTGCCTGTTCGGGACAGGGACTCGATGGCTACACCTTC
CDR3: CACSGQGLDGYTF

D: TRBD1
V: TRBV6-5
size: -
J: TRBJ1-2
DNA: TGTGCCAGCAGGAGAGGGACAGGGCCCTATGGCTACACCTTC
CDR3: CASRRGTGPYGYTF

D: -
V: TRBV12-3/TRBV12-4
size: once
J: TRBJ1-1
DNA: TGTGCCAGCAGGCCCTCCAATCTACAGAACACTGAAGCTTTCTTT
CDR3: CASRPSNLQNTEAFF

D: -
V: TRBV20-1
size: -
J: TRBJ1-2
DNA: TGCAGTGCTAGAGATCCAGGCGTCTATGGCTACACCTTC
CDR3: CSARDPGVYGYTF

D: TRBD1
V: TRBV28
size: medium-sized
J: TRBJ2-1
DNA: TGTGCCAGCAGTCCAACAGGGGGCAGATTTAATGAGCAGTTCTTC
CDR3: CASSPTGGRFNEQFF

D: -
V: TRBV7-9
size: -
J: TRBJ1-2
DNA: TGTGCCAGCAGCTCACAGGGATTGGGCTACTATGGCTACACCTTC
CDR3: CASSSQGLGYYGYTF

D: -
V: TRBV7-9
size: few
J: TRBJ1-4
DNA: TGTGCCAGCAGCTCCCAGGGTAGTAATGAAAAACTGTTTTTT
CDR3: CASSSQGSNEKLFF

D: TRBD2
V: TRBV28
size: -
J: TRBJ2-4
DNA: TGTGCCAGCAACGGGAGGGCAGGCTTAGCCAAAAACATTCAGTACTTC
CDR3: CASNGRAGLAKNIQYF

D: TRBD2
V: TRBV6-5
size: many
J: TRBJ2-7
DNA: TGTGCCAGCAAAGTGGCGGGGGTCACCTACGAGCAGTACTTC
CDR3: CASKVAGVTYEQYF

D: TRBD1
V: TRBV6-5
size: medium-sized
J: TRBJ1-5
DNA: TGTGCCAGCAGACCGGGACAGGGGGTCGGCAATCAGCCCCAGCATTTT
CDR3: CASRPGQGVGNQPQHF

D: -
V: TRBV12-3/TRBV12-4
size: medium-sized
J: TRBJ2-7
DNA: TGTGCCAGCAGTTTCCCCCCTGGTGCCACCTACGAGCAGTACTTC
CDR3: CASSFPPGATYEQYF

D: TRBD1
V: TRBV18
size: few
J: TRBJ1-1
DNA: TGTGCCAGCTCAAGACAGGGCCGAAACACTGAAGCTTTCTTT
CDR3: CASSRQGRNTEAFF

D: -
V: TRBV29-1
size: medium-sized
J: TRBJ1-2
DNA: TGCAGCGTCGTCACTTCAGGGAGTGGCTACACCTTC
CDR3: CSVVTSGSGYTF

D: -
V: TRBV5-1
size: -
J: TRBJ2-5
DNA: TGCGCCAGCAGCTTCGGTGGAGTGGAAGAGACCCAGTACTTC
CDR3: CASSFGGVEETQYF

D: -
V: TRBV12-3/TRBV12-4
size: -
J: TRBJ2-3
DNA: TGTGCCAGCAGTTCGGGAACAGATACGCAGTATTTT
CDR3: CASSSGTDTQYF

D: -
V: TRBV12-3/TRBV12-4
size: -
J: TRBJ2-4
DNA: TGTGCCAACAGTTGGTCAGGGGGAGGTTTAGCCAAAAACATTCAGTACTTC
CDR3: CANSWSGGGLAKNIQYF

D: TRBD2
V: TRBV7-9
size: many
J: TRBJ2-1
DNA: TGTGCCAGCAGCGGGCCTAGCGGGAGCTCCTACAATGAGCAGTTCTTC
CDR3: CASSGPSGSSYNEQFF

D: TRBD2
V: TRBV29-1
size: -
J: TRBJ2-3
DNA: TGCAGCGTGCTAGCGGGGGCCCTCACAGATACGCAGTATTTT
CDR3: CSVLAGALTDTQYF

D: -
V: TRBV7-2
size: once
J: TRBJ1-2
DNA: TGTGCCAGCAGCTTAGAGAACGCGATGTATGGCTACACCTTC
CDR3: CASSLENAMYGYTF

D: TRBD1
V: TRBV6-5
size: few
J: TRBJ1-6
DNA: TGTGCCAGCAGTGGAGTACAGGGGGCACGATCACCCCTCCACTTT
CDR3: CASSGVQGARSPLHF

D: TRBD2
V: TRBV20-1
size: many
J: TRBJ2-7
DNA: TGCAGTGCTAGAGGGACTAGCGGGGGGTACGAGCAGTACTTC
CDR3: CSARGTSGGYEQYF

D: TRBD2
V: TRBV5-1
size: -
J: TRBJ2-7
DNA: TGCGCCAGCAGTTTGTTCGGGGGGGATTCGGGCGAGCAGTACTTC
CDR3: CASSLFGGDSGEQYF

D: TRBD1
V: TRBV4-1
size: few
J: TRBJ1-6
DNA: TGCGCCAGCAGCCAAGGTTGGACAGGGGGCCGGAATTCACCCCTCCACTTT
CDR3: CASSQGWTGGRNSPLHF

D: TRBD1
V: TRBV12-3/TRBV12-4
size: medium-sized
J: TRBJ1-1
DNA: TGTGCCAGCAGTCAAGAGACAGGGGGCTGGGGCACTGAAGCTTTCTTT
CDR3: CASSQETGGWGTEAFF

D: -
V: TRBV7-8
size: -
J: TRBJ2-1
DNA: TGTGCCAGCAGCTTAAAGCTGAGCTCCTACAATGAGCAGTTCTTC
CDR3: CASSLKLSSYNEQFF

D: -
V: TRBV7-2
size: -
J: TRBJ1-1
DNA: TGTGCCAACAGCCTTAGAACAGGAAAAGCTTTCTTT
CDR3: CANSLRTGKAFF

D: -
V: TRBV7-9
size: once
J: TRBJ1-2
DNA: TGTGCCAGCAGCCAGCAGGTTGAAGGTTATGGCTACACCTTC
CDR3: CASSQQVEGYGYTF

D: -
V: TRBV19
size: -
J: TRBJ2-1
DNA: TGTGCCAGTAGTATAAATAAAAACGGGGCCGATGAGCAGTTCTTC
CDR3: CASSINKNGADEQFF

D: -
V: TRBV7-2
size: few
J: TRBJ1-2
DNA: TGTGCCAGCAGCTCACCCCCTCGGCTTAACTATGGCTACACCTTC
CDR3: CASSSPPRLNYGYTF

D: -
V: TRBV20-1
size: -
J: TRBJ2-3
DNA: TGCAGTGCTAGAGCCTCTCTCGATACGCAGTATTTT
CDR3: CSARASLDTQYF

D: TRBD2
V: TRBV24-1
size: medium-sized
J: TRBJ2-3
DNA: TGTGCCACCAGTGACTCCGGGGGGGGGGTGGATACGCAGTATTTT
CDR3: CATSDSGGGVDTQYF

D: -
V: TRBV15
size: many
J: TRBJ2-1
DNA: TGTGCCACCAGCACCAGATCCTACAATGAGCAGTTCTTC
CDR3: CATSTRSYNEQFF

D: -
V: TRBV5-1
size: medium-sized
J: TRBJ1-1
DNA: TGCGCCAGCAGCTTGAACTCAGGGGTCCTCAGCACTGAAGCTTTCTTT
CDR3: CASSLNSGVLSTEAFF

D: -
V: TRBV7-2
size: medium-sized
J: TRBJ1-2
DNA: TGTGCCAGCAGCTTAGCGGTTGTAGAGGGACTACGCTACACCTTC
CDR3: CASSLAVVEGLRYTF

D: -
V: TRBV12-3/TRBV12-4
size: -
J: TRBJ2-3
DNA: TGTGCCAGCAGTTTTAGCACAGATACGCAGTATTTT
CDR3: CASSFSTDTQYF